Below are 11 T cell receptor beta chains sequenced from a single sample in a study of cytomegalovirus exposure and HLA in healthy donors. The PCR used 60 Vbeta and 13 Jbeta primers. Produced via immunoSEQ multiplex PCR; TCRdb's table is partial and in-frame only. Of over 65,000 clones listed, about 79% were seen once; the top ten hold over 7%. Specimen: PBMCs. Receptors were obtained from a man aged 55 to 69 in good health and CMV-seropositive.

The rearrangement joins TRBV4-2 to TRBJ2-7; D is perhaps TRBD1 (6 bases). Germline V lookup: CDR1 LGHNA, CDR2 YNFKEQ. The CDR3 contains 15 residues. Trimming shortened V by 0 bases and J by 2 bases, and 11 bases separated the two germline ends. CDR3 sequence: CASSQDGQTTYEQYF. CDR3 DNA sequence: TGTGCCAGCAGCCAAGACGGACAGACTACCTACGAGCAGTACTTC.

In DNA form, the CDR3 reads TGTGCCAGCAGTAACCTTCTTCCAGGACAGGGGTCCGATGAGCAGTTCTTC. It codes for CASSNLLPGQGSDEQFF. The V and J genes are TRBV2 and TRBJ2-1; 9 nucleotides line up with TRBD1. From germline, CDR1 is SNHLY and CDR2 FYNNEI. The CDR3 consists of 17 residues. The ends lost 5 bases at V and 8 bases at J; junction bases unmatched: 16.

CDR3 in amino acids: CASTGTSGGETQYF. The CDR3 DNA reads TGTGCCAGTACCGGGACTAGCGGGGGAGAGACCCAGTACTTC. The V call is TRBV19, the J call TRBJ2-5, with TRBD2 matching 14 bases. Germline V gene data show CDR1 as LNHDA and CDR2 as SQIVND (reference sequence). V shed 7 bases, J shed 4 bases, and the junction held 2 bases outside the gene matches. This CDR3 contains 14 residues.

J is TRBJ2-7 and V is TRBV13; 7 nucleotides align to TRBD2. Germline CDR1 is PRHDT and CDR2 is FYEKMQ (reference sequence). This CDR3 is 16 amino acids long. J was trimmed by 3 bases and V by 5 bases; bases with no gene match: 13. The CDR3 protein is CASSPPGGGTGYEQYF. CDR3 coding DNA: TGTGCCAGCAGCCCGCCTGGCGGGGGAACGGGCTACGAGCAGTACTTC.

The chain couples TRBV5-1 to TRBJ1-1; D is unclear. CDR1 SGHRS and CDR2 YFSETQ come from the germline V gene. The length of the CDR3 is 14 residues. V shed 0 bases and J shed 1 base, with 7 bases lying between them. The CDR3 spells CASSLDGGNTEAFF. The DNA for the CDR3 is TGCGCCAGCAGCTTGGATGGCGGGAACACTGAAGCTTTCTTT.

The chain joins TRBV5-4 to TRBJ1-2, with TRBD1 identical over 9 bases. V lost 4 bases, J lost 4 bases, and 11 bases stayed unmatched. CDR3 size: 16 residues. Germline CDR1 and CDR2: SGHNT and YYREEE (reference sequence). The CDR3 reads CASSPTLTGGAYGYTF. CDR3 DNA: TGTGCCAGCAGCCCGACCCTCACAGGGGGCGCCTATGGCTACACCTTC.

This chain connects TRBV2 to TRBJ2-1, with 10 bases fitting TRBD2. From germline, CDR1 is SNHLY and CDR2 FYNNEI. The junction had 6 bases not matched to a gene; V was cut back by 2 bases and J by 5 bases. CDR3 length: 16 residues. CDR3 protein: CASSELGAGGNNEQFF. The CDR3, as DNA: TGTGCCAGCAGTGAACTTGGAGCGGGAGGGAACAATGAGCAGTTCTTC.

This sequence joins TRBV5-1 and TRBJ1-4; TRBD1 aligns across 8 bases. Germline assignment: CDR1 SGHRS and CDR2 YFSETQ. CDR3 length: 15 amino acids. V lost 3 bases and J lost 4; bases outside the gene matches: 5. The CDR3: CASSSTGGLNEKLFF. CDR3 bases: TGCGCCAGCAGCTCAACAGGGGGTCTTAATGAAAAACTGTTTTTT. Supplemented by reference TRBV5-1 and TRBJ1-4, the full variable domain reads KAGVTQTPRYLIKTRGQQVTLSCSPISGHRSVSWYQQTPGQGLQFLFEYFSETQRNKGNFPGRFSGRQFSNSRSEMNVSTLELGDSALYLCASSSTGGLNEKLFFGSGTQLSVL.

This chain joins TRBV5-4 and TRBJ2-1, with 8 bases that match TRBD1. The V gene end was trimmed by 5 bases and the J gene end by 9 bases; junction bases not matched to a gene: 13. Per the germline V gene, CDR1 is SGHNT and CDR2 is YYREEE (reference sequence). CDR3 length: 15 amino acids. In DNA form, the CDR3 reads TGTGCCAGCAGAGCTGACAGGGGCAGTGCATTTGAGCAGTTCTTC. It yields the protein CASRADRGSAFEQFF.

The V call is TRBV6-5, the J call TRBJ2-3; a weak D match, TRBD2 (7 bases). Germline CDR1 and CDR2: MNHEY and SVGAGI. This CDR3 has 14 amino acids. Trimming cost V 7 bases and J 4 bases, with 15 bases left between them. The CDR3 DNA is TGTGCCAGCACTAGGGGGGAGGGGTCAGATACGCAGTATTTT. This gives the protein CASTRGEGSDTQYF.

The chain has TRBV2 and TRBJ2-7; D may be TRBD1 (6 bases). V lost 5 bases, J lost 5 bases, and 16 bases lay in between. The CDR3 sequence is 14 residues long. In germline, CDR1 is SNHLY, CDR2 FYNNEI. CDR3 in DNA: TGTGCCAGCAGTTTAGGGACACGAACCCACGAGCAGTACTTC. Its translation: CASSLGTRTHEQYF. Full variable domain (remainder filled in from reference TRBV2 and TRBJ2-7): EPEVTQTPSHQVTQMGQEVILRCVPISNHLYFYWYRQILGQKVEFLVSFYNNEISEKSEIFDDQFSVERPDGSNFTLKIRSTKLEDSAMYFCASSLGTRTHEQYFGPGTRLTVT.